This section outlines one T cell receptor (beta chain) sequence together with its context. The antigen remains undetermined. This CDR3 region has 15 residues. The V gene's germline CDR1 is SGDLS and CDR2 YYNGEE. V was shortened by 4 bases and J by 5 bases, with 18 bases between the two germline ends. The sample belongs to a study of cytomegalovirus exposure and HLA in healthy donors. PCR involved 60 Vbeta and 13 Jbeta primers. Using immunoSEQ multiplex PCR, the repertoire was profiled, and TCRdb retains in-frame clones only, with some absent. Of 130,000 or so clones in the sample, roughly 8.8% were seen once. General observations from the study: In a later analysis, specific HLA alleles were associated with 15,000 to 20,000 TCR beta sequences at a 0.05 false discovery rate. Presence/absence analyses assumed roughly uniform sequencing depth across donors.

The TCR comes from a woman aged 40 to 55 in good health and CMV-seropositive. The sequenced material came from PBMCs. This chain uses TRBV9 with TRBJ2-5; no definite D call. The CDR3 loop reads CASSSIPGQWETQYF. CDR3 coding DNA: TGTGCCAGCAGCTCCATTCCTGGGCAGTGGGAGACCCAGTACTTC. Complete variable domain (other parts from reference TRBV9 and TRBJ2-5): DSGVTQTPKHLITATGQRVTLRCSPRSGDLSVYWYQQSLDQGLQFLIQYYNGEERAKGNILERFSAQQFPDLHSELNLSSLELGDSALYFCASSSIPGQWETQYFGPGTRLLVL.